This entry lists 30 T cell receptor beta chains sequenced from one sample in a study of blood T cell repertoires in COVID-19. Only in-frame clones appear in the TCRdb table, and some are missing; sequencing was by immunoSEQ multiplex PCR. The sample contains 200,000 to 300,000 clones, about nine tenths of which appear only once. Sequencing was performed on peripheral blood. The receptor source for this set is a man aged 55 to 70 with acute or convalescent COVID-19.

The chain combines TRBV11-2 with TRBJ1-1; possibly TRBD1 for D (6 bases). CDR3 length: 15 residues. Deletions cut 5 bases from V and 1 base from J, with 14 bases between. Germline CDR1 is SGHAT and CDR2 is FQNNGV. CDR3 sequence: CASSPLGQRNTEAFF. CDR3 nucleotide sequence: TGTGCCAGCAGCCCCCTGGGACAAAGGAACACTGAAGCTTTCTTT.

The CDR3 loop reads CASSPRGLRNTGELFF. The CDR3 DNA reads as TGTGCCAGCAGCCCAAGGGGACTGAGGAACACCGGGGAGCTGTTTTTT. The chain employs TRBV7-2 and TRBJ2-2, with TRBD2 as a possible D gene (6 bases). Germline lookup yields CDR1 SGHTA and CDR2 FQGNSA. Trimming took off 5 bases at V and 1 base at J, with 14 bases between the two ends. This CDR3 comprises 16 residues.

In nucleotides, the CDR3 is TGTGCCAGCAGCGCAAATCCCGCGGACAGGGGGCTTGGCTACACCTTC. It translates to CASSANPADRGLGYTF. V usage is TRBV9 and J usage is TRBJ1-2, with TRBD1 identical over 11 bases. CDR1 and CDR2 (germline): SGDLS, YYNGEE. V was pared by 3 bases and J by 7 bases, with 11 bases of the junction left unmatched. The CDR3 runs 16 residues.

This chain uses TRBV7-8 with TRBJ2-3; weak D call: TRBD2 (6 bases). The CDR3 is made up of 14 amino acids. Germline V gene data show CDR1 as SGHVS and CDR2 as FQNEAQ. Trimming stripped 5 bases from V and 3 bases from J, with 12 bases between. The DNA of the CDR3 is TGTGCCAGCAGCAGGAGGGGACTTACAGATACGCAGTATTTT. Its translation is CASSRRGLTDTQYF.

This sequence joins TRBV18 and TRBJ1-5; 9 nucleotides line up with TRBD1. In germline, CDR1 is KGHSH, CDR2 LQKENI. This CDR3 comprises 16 residues. V gave up 3 bases and J gave up 7 bases; unmatched junction bases: 10. CDR3: CASSPRTGALIQPQHF. The CDR3 DNA follows: TGTGCCAGCTCACCGCGGACAGGGGCTCTTATACAGCCCCAGCATTTT.

This clone was seen a single time. This chain joins TRBV5-5 and TRBJ1-6, with D uncertain. Germline V gene sequence: CDR1 SGHKS, CDR2 YYEKEE (reference sequence). This CDR3 has 16 residues. With 3 bases removed from V and 0 bases from J, the gap between germline ends came to 10 bases. DNA of the CDR3: TGTGCCAGCAGCTCGGGGAGGAGCTCCTATAATTCACCCCTCCACTTT. It is translated as CASSSGRSSYNSPLHF.

The chain has TRBV15 and TRBJ2-7; TRBD1 matches at 8 bases. Germline CDR1 reads LNHNV; CDR2 reads YYDKDF (reference sequence). The CDR3 spans 15 residues. V was clipped by 3 bases and J by 3 bases; unmatched bases: 7. The CDR3 DNA follows: TGTGCCACCAGCAGGTCCAGGGGGCCCCTCTACGAGCAGTACTTC. It translates to CATSRSRGPLYEQYF.

The chain couples TRBV7-2 to TRBJ2-1, with D possibly matching TRBD2 (5 bases). The V end was cut by 5 bases, the J end by 9 bases, with 17 bases between. CDR3 size: 14 residues. Looked up from germline, CDR1 is SGHTA and CDR2 is FQGNSA. Written as DNA, the CDR3 is TGTGCCAGCAGCCCGGAACGGGGAGCCGTTGAGCAGTTCTTC. It is translated as CASSPERGAVEQFF.

The chain couples TRBV7-9 to TRBJ2-2, with D possibly matching TRBD1 (6 bases). The length of the CDR3 is 15 residues. CDR1 SEHNR and CDR2 FQNEAQ come from the germline V gene (reference sequence). Trimming shortened V by 5 bases and J by 5 bases, and 15 bases separated the two germline ends. Here the CDR3 reads CASSPTGDLTGELFF. CDR3 nucleotide sequence: TGTGCCAGCAGCCCGACAGGTGATTTGACCGGGGAGCTGTTTTTT.

This clone was seen a few times. This chain connects TRBV30 to TRBJ1-5, with 7 nucleotides matching TRBD1. This CDR3 has 17 residues. Germline V gene sequence: CDR1 GTSNPN, CDR2 SVGIG (reference sequence). Trimming took 0 bases from V and 6 from J; bases not matched to a gene: 14. As DNA, the CDR3 is TGTGCCTGGAGTGTAGGAGGGGGCGTCTCAATGGGTCAGCCCCAGCATTTT. Translating gives CAWSVGGGVSMGQPQHF.

The chain couples TRBV20-1 to TRBJ2-1; D may be TRBD2 (6 bases). Trimming left V 5 bases short and J 7 bases short, with 9 bases between. CDR3 length equals 11 residues. Germline V gene sequence: CDR1 DFQATT, CDR2 SNEGSKA (reference sequence). CDR3 in amino acids: CSAPRENEQFF. The CDR3 nucleotides read TGCAGTGCTCCTCGGGAGAATGAGCAGTTCTTC.

V is TRBV7-9 and J is TRBJ2-7; no reliable D call. This CDR3 contains 14 residues. Trimming removed 4 bases at V and 3 bases at J, with 13 bases between. The germline CDR1 and CDR2 sequences are SEHNR and FQNEAQ (reference sequence). In nucleotides, the CDR3 is TGTGCCAGCAGCTCATCCTGGCAGTTCTACGAGCAGTACTTC. Amino acid sequence: CASSSSWQFYEQYF.

Regarding this clone: Other nucleotide sequences in the sample specify the same CDR3. V and J are TRBV27 and TRBJ2-5; 10 bases line up with TRBD2. The germline V gene encodes CDR1 MNHEY and CDR2 SMNVEV (reference sequence). Trimming at V came to 1 base and at J to 4 bases, leaving 0 bases not matched to a gene. This CDR3 spans 14 amino acids. CDR3 bases: TGTGCCAGCAGTTTATTAGCGGGAGGAGAGACCCAGTACTTC. Translated, it gives CASSLLAGGETQYF.

The chain combines TRBV4-3 with TRBJ2-5; no reliable D call. The CDR3 has 15 residues. Per the germline V gene, CDR1 is LGHNA and CDR2 is YSLEER. The V end lost 1 base, the J end lost 4 bases, and 13 bases lay between the germline ends. DNA of the CDR3: TGCGCCAGCAGCCAAGGAGAGCGTTTGGGAGAGACCCAGTACTTC. Translation: CASSQGERLGETQYF.

This chain joins TRBV2 and TRBJ2-1; TRBD2 matches 9 bases. Germline-derived CDR1 and CDR2 are SNHLY and FYNNEI. This CDR3 contains 14 residues. The ends lost 6 bases at V and 8 bases at J; junction bases unmatched: 8. This chain's CDR3 is CASRLAGGPDEQFF. The CDR3 DNA sequence: TGTGCCAGCAGGCTGGCGGGAGGGCCAGATGAGCAGTTCTTC. The full variable domain, rest sourced from reference TRBV2 and TRBJ2-1, is EPEVTQTPSHQVTQMGQEVILRCVPISNHLYFYWYRQILGQKVEFLVSFYNNEISEKSEIFDDQFSVERPDGSNFTLKIRSTKLEDSAMYFCASRLAGGPDEQFFGPGTRLTVL.

The V and J genes are TRBV9 and TRBJ2-5; 8 nucleotides line up with TRBD2. Germline CDR1 reads SGDLS; CDR2 reads YYNGEE. This CDR3 comprises 15 residues. V shed 0 bases and J 4 bases; nucleotides not matched to a gene: 5. The CDR3 spells CASSVVAGRGETQYF. The DNA for the CDR3 is TGTGCCAGCAGCGTAGTAGCGGGAAGAGGAGAGACCCAGTACTTC. Based on the CDR3 plus reference TRBV9 and TRBJ2-5, the full variable domain is DSGVTQTPKHLITATGQRVTLRCSPRSGDLSVYWYQQSLDQGLQFLIQYYNGEERAKGNILERFSAQQFPDLHSELNLSSLELGDSALYFCASSVVAGRGETQYFGPGTRLLVL.

V and J are TRBV12-3 or TRBV12-4 and TRBJ1-1; no reliable D call. The ends were cut back, 7 bases at V and 10 bases at J, with 16 bases in the middle. This CDR3 is 12 amino acids long. In nucleotides, the CDR3 is TGTGCCAGCACCGAACTGTCGAGGGTAGCTTTCTTT. Its protein is CASTELSRVAFF.

The chain uses TRBV7-3 and TRBJ2-5; 9 nucleotides line up with TRBD1. This CDR3 is built from 15 residues. Germline V lookup: CDR1 SGHTA, CDR2 FQGTGA. V gave up 4 bases and J gave up 5 bases; unmatched junction bases: 8. The CDR3 sequence is CASSSTTGTGETQYF. Here the CDR3 DNA reads TGTGCCAGCAGCTCTACTACCGGGACAGGGGAGACCCAGTACTTC.

The gene calls are TRBV4-3 and TRBJ1-2; no firm D call. CDR3 length: 14 amino acids. Germline CDR1 is LGHNA and CDR2 is YSLEER. The V and J ends lost 4 bases and 2 bases respectively, with 11 bases between them. The CDR3 region has the DNA TGCGCCAGCAGCCCCCGGGTCGCGAACTATGGCTACACCTTC. Protein sequence: CASSPRVANYGYTF.

The chain carries TRBV7-3 and TRBJ2-7; D is unresolved. Trimming took off 5 bases at V and 6 bases at J, with 11 bases between the two ends. The CDR3 runs 12 residues. CDR1 is SGHTA, CDR2 FQGTGA, per germline. CDR3 DNA: TGTGCCAGCAGCCTAGGTTCGGGCGAGCAGTACTTC. Protein product: CASSLGSGEQYF.

V is TRBV28 and J is TRBJ1-5; 8 bases fit TRBD1. The CDR3 loop spans 15 amino acids. Germline CDR1 reads MDHEN; CDR2 reads SYDVKM. Trimming took 3 bases from V and 7 from J; bases not matched to a gene: 8. The CDR3 region is CASSFDRGAGQPQHF. As DNA, the CDR3 is TGTGCCAGCAGTTTCGACAGGGGTGCAGGACAGCCCCAGCATTTT.

V is TRBV28 and J is TRBJ1-1; D remains unclear. This CDR3 spans 15 amino acids. Germline CDR1 MDHEN, CDR2 SYDVKM. The V gene lost 1 base and the J gene lost 1 base, with 10 bases spanning the gap. CDR3 residues: CASSLYPRSNTEAFF. In nucleotides, the CDR3 is TGTGCCAGCAGTTTATATCCTCGTTCGAACACTGAAGCTTTCTTT. Supplemented by reference TRBV28 and TRBJ1-1, the full variable domain reads DVKVTQSSRYLVKRTGEKVFLECVQDMDHENMFWYRQDPGLGLRLIYFSYDVKMKEKGDIPEGYSVSREKKERFSLILESASTNQTSMYLCASSLYPRSNTEAFFGQGTRLTVV.

The chain couples TRBV29-1 to TRBJ2-1, with 11 nucleotides matching TRBD2. Trimming removed 7 bases from V and 10 bases from J; junction bases left unmatched: 18. Germline CDR1 SQVTM, CDR2 ANQGSEA. The CDR3 has 16 amino acids. The CDR3 sequence: CSAERRSSGGPREQFF. The CDR3 nucleotides are TGCAGCGCCGAGAGGAGGTCTAGCGGGGGGCCACGAGAGCAGTTCTTC.

The V call is TRBV7-3, the J call TRBJ2-2; D possibly corresponds to TRBD1 (5 bases). The CDR3 covers 15 residues. Germline V gene sequence: CDR1 SGHTA, CDR2 FQGTGA. V lost 5 bases and J 5 bases, leaving 15 bases between the germline ends. Here the CDR3 reads CASSPAPGFTGELFF. The DNA for the CDR3 is TGTGCCAGCAGCCCTGCTCCAGGGTTTACCGGGGAGCTGTTTTTT.

In this sample, this clone turned up a few times. This chain joins TRBV27 and TRBJ1-1; D remains ambiguous. Trimming pared 5 bases from V and 5 bases from J, leaving 15 bases between. Germline-derived CDR1 and CDR2 are MNHEY and SMNVEV (reference sequence). The CDR3 loop spans 14 amino acids. The CDR3 region is CASSQAGRRTEAFF. DNA for the CDR3: TGTGCCAGCAGTCAAGCGGGAAGGCGGACTGAAGCTTTCTTT.

The rearrangement links TRBV30 to TRBJ1-3; D is uncertain. The CDR3 is 11 residues long. The V and J ends lost 4 bases and 8 bases respectively, with 9 bases between them. Germline V gene sequence: CDR1 GTSNPN, CDR2 SVGIG (reference sequence). The CDR3 reads CAWTMRDTIYF. CDR3 sequence (DNA): TGTGCCTGGACCATGAGAGACACCATATATTTT.

The rearrangement uses TRBV19 and TRBJ1-1; D is uncertain. The CDR3 has 13 amino acids. The germline CDR1 and CDR2 sequences are LNHDA and SQIVND (reference sequence). V was cut by 5 bases and J by 4 bases, with 11 bases left in between. The CDR3 loop reads CASSRRPPTEAFF. The DNA for the CDR3 is TGTGCCAGTAGTCGCAGGCCACCCACTGAAGCTTTCTTT.

The sample holds one count of this clone. The rearrangement links TRBV5-1 to TRBJ1-6; a weak D match, TRBD1 (6 bases). V was cut by 3 bases and J by 11 bases, with 15 bases left in between. The CDR3 is 14 residues long. Germline CDR1 reads SGHRS; CDR2 reads YFSETQ. CDR3 in DNA: TGCGCCAGCAGCTCGACCGGGACAACTCCACCCCTCCACTTT. Its protein product is CASSSTGTTPPLHF.

The chain recombines TRBV7-2 with TRBJ2-5, with D maybe TRBD1 (8 bases). CDR3 length: 17 residues. V shed 6 bases and J shed 5 bases, with 25 bases lying between them. The germline V gene encodes CDR1 SGHTA and CDR2 FQGNSA. This CDR3 is CASSSQGGTGPGETQYF. For the CDR3, the DNA is TGTGCCAGCAGTTCACAGGGGGGGACTGGCCCGGGCGAGACCCAGTACTTC.

This clone has a handful of counts. The V call is TRBV6-5, the J call TRBJ2-7, with 7 bases aligning to TRBD2. This CDR3 is 14 amino acids long. Germline V gives CDR1 MNHEY, CDR2 SVGAGI. V shed 6 bases and J 1 base; nucleotides not matched to a gene: 6. CDR3 region: CASRYGLGSYEQYF. Here the CDR3 DNA reads TGTGCCAGCAGGTATGGACTAGGGTCCTACGAGCAGTACTTC.